The subject of this entry is one TCR beta chain. The sample comes from a study of cytomegalovirus exposure and HLA in healthy donors. This table comes from immunoSEQ multiplex PCR, and its TCRdb copy is limited to in-frame clones, with some not included. The sample contains 200,000 to 300,000 clones, more than 75% of which appear only once. The sequenced sample was PBMCs. The TCR was taken from a woman aged 25 to 39 in good health and CMV-seropositive.

The CDR3 region has the DNA TGTGCCAGCAGCTTGGGTGCGGGACAGGGGAGCGAAAAACTGTTTTTT. It yields the protein CASSLGAGQGSEKLFF. The V and J genes are TRBV5-4 and TRBJ1-4, with TRBD1 matching 10 bases. V lost 0 bases to trimming and J lost 8 bases; unmatched junction nucleotides: 7. Germline-derived CDR1 and CDR2 are SGHNT and YYREEE (reference sequence). The CDR3 runs 16 residues.